These 32 T cell receptor beta chains were all obtained from the same sample, sequenced in a study of vaccination effects on CD4 cells after COVID-19. Before sequencing, viral peptide pools were used by the ViraFEST assay to expand antigen-specific CD4+ T cells. Following culture for around 9 days, CD4+ T cells were isolated. The antigens for these receptors are not known. Assay: immunoSEQ multiplex PCR; the TCRdb copy retains only in-frame clones and omits some. The sample lists 50,000 to 75,000 clones, about four fifths occurring once. Sequencing used CD4+ T cells from PBMCs cultured with HCoV-229E spike peptides, obtained before COVID-19 vaccination. All receptors come from a human donor who received a COVID-19 vaccine.

This rearrangement joins TRBV5-1 to TRBJ2-2; 10 nucleotides match TRBD2. The CDR3 is 16 residues long. The V segment lost 4 bases and the J segment 2 bases; nucleotides outside the gene matches: 5. Germline V gene lookup returns CDR1 SGHRS and CDR2 YFSETQ. This CDR3 is CASSRASGGNTGELFF. The CDR3 bases are TGCGCCAGCAGCAGGGCTAGCGGGGGAAACACCGGGGAGCTGTTTTTT. Based on the CDR3 plus reference TRBV5-1 and TRBJ2-2, the full variable domain is KAGVTQTPRYLIKTRGQQVTLSCSPISGHRSVSWYQQTPGQGLQFLFEYFSETQRNKGNFPGRFSGRQFSNSRSEMNVSTLELGDSALYLCASSRASGGNTGELFFGEGSRLTVL.

A few counts support this clone. The gene calls are TRBV7-3 and TRBJ2-7; 7 bases agree with TRBD1. Germline V gene lookup returns CDR1 SGHTA and CDR2 FQGTGA. The CDR3 runs to 16 residues. V dropped 5 bases and J dropped 0; count of bases not matched to a gene: 10. The CDR3 region is CASSLGTVVSSYEQYV. The CDR3 bases are TGTGCCAGCAGCCTCGGGACAGTTGTTAGCTCCTACGAGCAGTACGTC.

The rearrangement uses TRBV5-5 and TRBJ1-1; possible D gene TRBD1, 5 bases. The ends were cut back, 3 bases at V and 0 bases at J, with 9 bases in the middle. The germline CDR1 and CDR2 sequences are SGHKS and YYEKEE (reference sequence). This CDR3 is built from 14 residues. The CDR3 DNA sequence: TGTGCCAGCAGCTCAGGGCGCATGAACACTGAAGCTTTCTTT. Translation: CASSSGRMNTEAFF.

The chain recombines TRBV4-3 with TRBJ1-1; D unclear. Germline V gene sequence: CDR1 LGHNA, CDR2 YSLEER. Deletions cut 4 bases from V and 6 bases from J, with 15 bases between. The length of the CDR3 is 14 residues. In DNA, the CDR3 is TGCGCCAGCAGCCCCGGCCGCTTCGCCCCTGAAGCTTTCTTT. Its translation is CASSPGRFAPEAFF.

This clone came up once. This chain joins TRBV20-1 and TRBJ1-6; D unclear. This CDR3 contains 15 residues. Trimming removed 3 bases from V and 0 bases from J, with 9 bases in between. CDR1 and CDR2 (germline): DFQATT, SNEGSKA (reference sequence). CDR3 amino acids: CSASPGSSYNSPLHF. CDR3 nucleotides: TGCAGTGCTAGTCCGGGGAGCTCCTATAATTCACCCCTCCACTTT.

This clone appeared a few times. V usage is TRBV10-3 and J usage is TRBJ2-7, with unresolved D. Germline V gene lookup returns CDR1 ENHRY and CDR2 SYGVKD. The CDR3 extends over 13 amino acids. Trimming took off 5 bases at V and 2 bases at J, with 10 bases between the two ends. CDR3 sequence: CAISRDVTYEQYV. CDR3 DNA sequence: TGTGCCATCAGTCGAGACGTAACCTACGAGCAGTACGTC.

This clone was counted only a few times. The V gene is TRBV5-1, the J gene TRBJ1-6, with D tentatively TRBD1 (5 bases). V dropped 0 bases and J dropped 8 bases, with 12 bases sitting between them. This CDR3 is 15 amino acids long. Germline V gene lookup returns CDR1 SGHRS and CDR2 YFSETQ. Here the CDR3 reads CASSLGDSRDSPLHF. DNA for the CDR3: TGCGCCAGCAGCTTGGGCGACAGTAGGGATTCACCCCTCCACTTT.

The chain uses TRBV7-9 and TRBJ2-2, with D uncertain. V lost 4 bases and J 3 bases, leaving 18 bases between the germline ends. Germline CDR1 and CDR2: SEHNR and FQNEAQ (reference sequence). The CDR3 sequence is 17 residues long. The CDR3 coding sequence is TGTGCCAGCAGCTCGCTTTCTTCTCCGGCCCACACCGGGGAGCTGTTTTTT. It specifies CASSSLSSPAHTGELFF.

The V and J genes are TRBV19 and TRBJ1-3; the D is unclear. The CDR3 spans 14 residues. Germline CDR1 reads LNHDA; CDR2 reads SQIVND (reference sequence). V was trimmed by 1 base and J by 2 bases, leaving 6 bases between them. CDR3 nucleotide sequence: TGTGCCAGTAGTATAGGCGGTACTGGAAACACCATATATTTT. This codes for CASSIGGTGNTIYF.

This chain joins TRBV6-5 and TRBJ2-7; no clear D gene. Germline V gene data show CDR1 as MNHEY and CDR2 as SVGAGI. The CDR3 is 12 residues long. V lost 7 bases and J lost 3, with 10 bases in between. The CDR3 protein is CASNFAGYEQYV. CDR3 bases: TGTGCCAGCAATTTCGCCGGCTACGAGCAGTACGTC.

This clone was recorded a few times. This chain links TRBV19 with TRBJ2-1, with D unclear. The V end lost 7 bases, the J end lost 10 bases, and 11 bases lay between the germline ends. The CDR3 length is 11 residues. Per germline, CDR1 LNHDA and CDR2 SQIVND (reference sequence). The CDR3 DNA reads TGTGCCAGTACCGCCGGTCGGGAGCAGTTCTTC. Translated: CASTAGREQFF.

The J gene is TRBJ2-5, the V gene TRBV9; D is perhaps TRBD1 (5 bases). Germline V gene data show CDR1 as SGDLS and CDR2 as YYNGEE. V shed 3 bases and J shed 0 bases, with 9 bases lying between them. This CDR3 contains 14 residues. CDR3 DNA: TGTGCCAGCAGCGCCCGACAGTACCAAGAGACCCAGTACTTC. Residues: CASSARQYQETQYF. The full variable domain, rest sourced from reference TRBV9 and TRBJ2-5, is DSGVTQTPKHLITATGQRVTLRCSPRSGDLSVYWYQQSLDQGLQFLIQYYNGEERAKGNILERFSAQQFPDLHSELNLSSLELGDSALYFCASSARQYQETQYFGPGTRLLVL.

V usage is TRBV19 and J usage is TRBJ2-3, with D perhaps matching TRBD2 (6 bases). The CDR3 has 15 residues. V lost 3 bases and J lost 4, with 14 bases in between. Germline-derived CDR1 and CDR2 are LNHDA and SQIVND (reference sequence). This chain's CDR3 is CASSISSRGADTQYF. The CDR3 DNA sequence: TGTGCCAGTAGTATTTCCAGCCGCGGGGCAGATACGCAGTATTTT. Using reference TRBV19 and TRBJ2-3 for the parts outside the CDR3, the full variable domain is DGGITQSPKYLFRKEGQNVTLSCEQNLNHDAMYWYRQDPGQGLRLIYYSQIVNDFQKGDIAEGYSVSREKKESFPLTVTSAQKNPTAFYLCASSISSRGADTQYFGPGTRLTVL.

The V and J genes are TRBV12-3 or TRBV12-4 and TRBJ2-1; D not resolved. The CDR3 covers 11 residues. Trimming removed 3 bases from V and 4 bases from J, with 1 base in between. This chain's CDR3 is CASSFYNEQFF. The CDR3 DNA is TGTGCCAGCAGTTTTTACAATGAGCAGTTCTTC.

V and J are TRBV30 and TRBJ1-2; 11 bases are shared with TRBD1. V lost 2 bases to trimming and J lost 8 bases; unmatched junction nucleotides: 7. The length of the CDR3 is 14 residues. Germline loops: CDR1 GTSNPN, CDR2 SVGIG (reference sequence). The CDR3 region has the DNA TGTGCCTGGAGTCCCGGGACAGGGGGGGGAGGCTACACCTTC. Encoded protein: CAWSPGTGGGGYTF.

The chain has TRBV29-1 and TRBJ2-1, with D unresolved. The CDR3 is made up of 13 amino acids. Trimming took off 6 bases at V and 5 bases at J, with 14 bases between the two ends. CDR1 and CDR2 from the germline V gene are SQVTM and ANQGSEA. The CDR3 coding sequence is TGCAGCGTGAGTAGCACAAGAGACAATGAGCAGTTCTTC. Amino acid sequence: CSVSSTRDNEQFF.

CDR3: CASRREQGMNTEAFF. The CDR3 DNA sequence: TGTGCCAGCAGGAGGGAACAGGGAATGAACACTGAAGCTTTCTTT. The chain recombines TRBV2 with TRBJ1-1, with D perhaps TRBD1 (6 bases). V dropped 6 bases and J dropped 0 bases, with 14 bases sitting between them. This CDR3 region has 15 residues. Germline assignment: CDR1 SNHLY and CDR2 FYNNEI.

V is TRBV5-1 and J is TRBJ1-6, with D maybe TRBD1 (6 bases). The CDR3 is 15 residues long. Per germline, CDR1 SGHRS and CDR2 YFSETQ. V lost 6 bases and J lost 5, with 15 bases in between. CDR3 protein: CASTPTGTNNSPLHF. The CDR3 region has the DNA TGCGCCAGCACCCCAACCGGGACAAATAATTCACCCCTCCACTTT.

The table lists this clone with a count of one. The rearrangement uses TRBV15 and TRBJ1-5; maybe TRBD1 (6 bases). Germline assignment: CDR1 LNHNV and CDR2 YYDKDF (reference sequence). V shed 7 bases and J shed 2 bases, with 15 bases lying between them. CDR3 length: 15 residues. This chain's CDR3 is CATIKGGVGNQPQHF. The CDR3 DNA reads TGTGCCACCATTAAAGGGGGTGTTGGCAATCAGCCCCAGCATTTT.

The rearrangement links TRBV15 to TRBJ1-4; D is undetermined. V lost 0 bases and J 10 bases, leaving 6 bases between the germline ends. The CDR3 has 12 amino acids. Germline V gives CDR1 LNHNV, CDR2 YYDKDF (reference sequence). CDR3 loop: CATSRDRVKLFF. The DNA for the CDR3 is TGTGCCACCAGCAGAGATCGGGTAAAACTGTTTTTT.

V and J are TRBV5-1 and TRBJ2-1; D remains ambiguous. Germline loops: CDR1 SGHRS, CDR2 YFSETQ. Trimming took 3 bases from V and 0 from J, leaving 16 bases between them. CDR3 size: 17 residues. The CDR3 sequence is CASSWSTHKNSYNEQFF. CDR3 DNA sequence: TGCGCCAGCAGCTGGTCGACACATAAGAACTCCTACAATGAGCAGTTCTTC.

V is TRBV11-2 and J is TRBJ2-5; possibly TRBD2 for D (6 bases). V lost 3 bases to trimming and J lost 2 bases, with 13 bases between them. This CDR3 contains 15 residues. Germline CDR1 is SGHAT and CDR2 is FQNNGV. CDR3 amino acids: CASSLVAGRQETQYF. The CDR3 nucleotides are TGTGCCAGCAGCTTGGTGGCAGGGAGGCAAGAGACCCAGTACTTC.

The chain has TRBV30 and TRBJ1-5; D not certain. The V gene's germline CDR1 is GTSNPN and CDR2 SVGIG (reference sequence). V was pared by 0 bases and J by 6 bases, with 15 bases between. This CDR3 contains 15 residues. The CDR3 sequence is CAWSVSQGQGQPQHF. The CDR3 DNA follows: TGTGCCTGGAGTGTTTCGCAAGGGCAAGGTCAGCCCCAGCATTTT.

This clone appeared once. This chain joins TRBV20-1 and TRBJ2-5; no reliable D call. Germline V gene lookup returns CDR1 DFQATT and CDR2 SNEGSKA (reference sequence). Trimming removed 3 bases at V and 3 bases at J, with 5 bases between. CDR3 size: 11 residues. DNA for the CDR3: TGCAGTGCTAGTAGTAAAGAGACCCAGTACTTC. This codes for CSASSKETQYF.

The V and J genes are TRBV23-1 and TRBJ2-7, with D possibly TRBD1 on 5 matching bases. TRBV23-1 is an ORF for which the function is uncertain. V shed 0 bases and J shed 6 bases, with 18 bases lying between them. The CDR3 spans 16 residues. CDR3 nucleotide sequence: TGCGCCAGCAGTCAATCGGAATCTGGGGCCGAACGCGAGCAGTACGTC. Translation gives CASSQSESGAEREQYV.

The J gene is TRBJ2-7, the V gene TRBV10-2, with D perhaps TRBD2 (6 bases). Germline V lookup: CDR1 WSHSY, CDR2 SAAADI. This CDR3 is 11 amino acids long. V was trimmed by 3 bases and J by 12 bases, leaving 12 bases between them. The CDR3 DNA sequence: TGCGCCAGCAGTGAAGCTAGCGTCCTGTACGTC. Translated, it gives CASSEASVLYV.

J is TRBJ1-2 and V is TRBV19; D ambiguous. Germline V lookup: CDR1 LNHDA, CDR2 SQIVND (reference sequence). The CDR3 has 14 residues. V dropped 5 bases and J dropped 8 bases, with 18 bases sitting between them. CDR3 in amino acids: CASSFLRSDGGYTF. In DNA, the CDR3 is TGTGCCAGTAGTTTTCTTAGGTCGGACGGGGGCTACACCTTC.

The V and J genes are TRBV2 and TRBJ2-5, with D perhaps matching TRBD2 (6 bases). V lost 7 bases and J lost 2, with 17 bases in between. The CDR3 consists of 15 residues. Germline CDR1 and CDR2: SNHLY and FYNNEI. CDR3 loop: CASKSGTEGQETQYF. Written as DNA, the CDR3 is TGTGCCAGCAAGTCGGGGACTGAGGGACAAGAGACCCAGTACTTC.

The rearrangement links TRBV5-1 to TRBJ1-6; D ambiguous. Germline CDR1 is SGHRS and CDR2 is YFSETQ. CDR3 length equals 15 residues. Trimming shortened V by 2 bases and J by 5 bases, and 11 bases separated the two germline ends. Here the CDR3 reads CASSFEGRNNSPLHF. CDR3 nucleotide sequence: TGCGCCAGCAGCTTCGAAGGACGGAATAATTCACCCCTCCACTTT.

The chain recombines TRBV15 with TRBJ1-3; D is unresolved. Germline CDR1 and CDR2: LNHNV and YYDKDF (reference sequence). Trimming shortened V by 7 bases and J by 4 bases, and 14 bases separated the two germline ends. The CDR3 has 14 amino acids. CDR3 region: CATKAEPNGNTIYF. The CDR3 DNA is TGTGCCACCAAGGCTGAACCAAACGGAAACACCATATATTTT.

The rearrangement uses TRBV5-6 and TRBJ1-4, with TRBD1 matching 7 bases. Looked up from germline, CDR1 is SGHDT and CDR2 is YYEEEE. The CDR3 runs to 14 residues. V was pared by 2 bases and J by 2 bases, with 0 bases of the junction left unmatched. CDR3 nucleotides: TGTGCCAGCAGCTTCAGGGGGACTAATGAAAAACTGTTTTTT. Protein product: CASSFRGTNEKLFF.

CDR3 sequence: CASSLGGPGELFF. The CDR3 DNA reads TGCGCCAGCAGCTTGGGGGGGCCCGGGGAGCTGTTTTTT. The rearrangement joins TRBV5-1 to TRBJ2-2; tentative D call: TRBD1 (6 bases). This CDR3 has 13 amino acids. The germline V and J ends were trimmed by 0 bases and 6 bases, with 6 bases remaining between them. Germline CDR1 is SGHRS and CDR2 is YFSETQ.